A single sample gave rise to the 11 T cell receptor beta chains below, sequenced in a study of long-term antiretroviral therapy in people with HIV. The run of the v3.0 immunoSEQ assay was at survey level. Sequencing used immunoSEQ multiplex PCR; TCRdb keeps in-frame clones, though not all of them. The sample includes some 16,000 clones, 70% to 90% of them seen just once. This specimen consisted of unsorted PBMCs, obtained 0.5 years after starting antiretroviral therapy. The receptor set was obtained from a woman between 40 and 50 years old with HIV.

The V call is TRBV10-3, the J call TRBJ1-1; no firm D call. This CDR3 comprises 13 residues. The V end lost 5 bases, the J end lost 0 bases, and 7 bases lay between the germline ends. CDR1 is ENHRY, CDR2 SYGVKD, per germline. This CDR3 reads CAISPTLNTEAFF. The CDR3 DNA follows: TGTGCCATCAGTCCGACGCTGAACACTGAAGCTTTCTTT.

The chain uses TRBV13 and TRBJ2-5, with D possibly being TRBD1 (6 bases). This CDR3 is 13 amino acids long. V lost 5 bases, J lost 2 bases, and 9 bases lay in between. Per germline, CDR1 PRHDT and CDR2 FYEKMQ (reference sequence). The CDR3 nucleotides are TGTGCCAGCAGCCAAGACAGGCAAGAGACCCAGTACTTC. This encodes CASSQDRQETQYF.

The chain employs TRBV6-5 and TRBJ1-1, with a possible D match to TRBD1 (6 bases). The CDR3 extends over 14 amino acids. The V end lost 0 bases, the J end lost 1 base, and 6 bases lay between the germline ends. Germline V gene lookup returns CDR1 MNHEY and CDR2 SVGAGI. The CDR3 DNA sequence: TGTGCCAGCAGTTACTCGGGGGCGAACACTGAAGCTTTCTTT. As protein: CASSYSGANTEAFF.

The CDR3 reads CASSDRSYEQYF. In DNA, the CDR3 is TGTGCCAGCAGTGACCGCTCCTACGAGCAGTACTTC. The J gene is TRBJ2-7, the V gene TRBV6-1; the D is unclear. Germline V gene sequence: CDR1 MNHNS, CDR2 SASEGT. V was shortened by 3 bases and J by 0 bases, with 3 bases between the two germline ends. The CDR3 is 12 residues long.

V is TRBV19 and J is TRBJ2-5, with 16 bases lining up with TRBD2. Unmatched junction bases numbered 11, after V lost 8 bases and J lost 5 bases. The CDR3 is 17 residues long. Germline lookup yields CDR1 LNHDA and CDR2 SQIVND (reference sequence). The CDR3 is CASAEGLAGGPVETQYF. The CDR3, as DNA: TGTGCCAGTGCGGAGGGACTAGCGGGAGGGCCGGTCGAGACCCAGTACTTC.

The chain carries TRBV11-2 and TRBJ1-4; no definite D call. Between the trimmed V and J ends, which lost 0 bases and 10 bases, there was a span of 6 bases. The CDR3 length is 12 residues. CDR1 is SGHAT and CDR2 is FQNNGV in the germline V gene. The CDR3 bases are TGTGCCAGCAGCTTAGACCGGGTAAAACTGTTTTTT. This codes for CASSLDRVKLFF.

The chain uses TRBV2 and TRBJ2-6; 11 nucleotides line up with TRBD1. This CDR3 comprises 16 residues. The V gene's germline CDR1 is SNHLY and CDR2 FYNNEI. V shed 7 bases and J 2 bases; nucleotides not matched to a gene: 4. The CDR3 is CASTGQGAAGANVLTF. The DNA of the CDR3 is TGTGCCAGCACCGGACAGGGGGCGGCTGGGGCCAACGTCCTGACTTTC.

This clone was seen more than once but under ten times. The V gene is TRBV7-9, the J gene TRBJ2-7; 9 bases align to TRBD2. The CDR3 spans 16 residues. The germline V gene encodes CDR1 SEHNR and CDR2 FQNEAQ (reference sequence). V trimming: 4 bases; J trimming: 6 bases; junction bases outside the gene matches: 13. CDR3 nucleotides: TGTGCCAGCAGCTCCCCCTTTGGCGCGGGAGGGGCCGAGCAGTACTTC. It encodes CASSSPFGAGGAEQYF. Variable domain in full (rest from reference TRBV7-9 and TRBJ2-7): DTGVSQNPRHKITKRGQNVTFRCDPISEHNRLYWYRQTLGQGPEFLTYFQNEAQLEKSRLLSDRFSAERPKGSFSTLEIQRTEQGDSAMYLCASSSPFGAGGAEQYFGPGTRLTVT.

The chain joins TRBV6-6 to TRBJ2-1, with a weak D call TRBD2 (6 bases). Trimming left V 5 bases short and J 9 bases short, with 14 bases between. Germline V gene lookup returns CDR1 MNHNY and CDR2 SVGAGI (reference sequence). The CDR3 has 13 amino acids. Written as DNA, the CDR3 is TGTGCCAGCAGTCCCCACCCGGGGGTTGAGCAGTTCTTC. Translation: CASSPHPGVEQFF.

A few counts support this clone. The chain combines TRBV7-8 with TRBJ1-2; D remains unclear. V dropped 1 base and J dropped 8 bases, with 26 bases sitting between them. The germline gives CDR1 SGHVS, CDR2 FQNEAQ. This CDR3 is 18 amino acids long. The CDR3: CASSLDFWSGTEAGGYTF. The CDR3 DNA follows: TGTGCCAGCAGCTTAGATTTTTGGTCGGGAACGGAGGCTGGGGGCTACACCTTC.

The chain couples TRBV10-3 to TRBJ2-1; maybe TRBD1 (7 bases). The CDR3 is made up of 14 amino acids. Trimming stripped 2 bases from V and 9 bases from J, with 14 bases between. Germline V gives CDR1 ENHRY, CDR2 SYGVKD. The CDR3 coding sequence is TGTGCCATCAGTGAGGGCCAGGGGGGCAGTGAGCAGTTCTTC. It yields the protein CAISEGQGGSEQFF.